The rows below give T cell receptor beta chains drawn from one sample of a study of patients and donors after allogeneic stem cell transplantation. In TCRdb, the RT-PCR reads were re-called with MiXCR into one record per CDR3 protein. This sample has 920,000 or so distinct CDR3 sequences, with under 20% found just once. Sequences were obtained from blood, either unsorted or a sorted T cell fraction (not recorded which). The receptors originated from a human donor who was either an allogeneic HSCT recipient or a stem cell or donor lymphocyte infusion donor (not recorded which). It is not recorded whose cells these are; they may come from a transplant donor. Both conserved end residues are part of each CDR3. Each record gives: J gene, V gene, clone size, D gene, CDR3 DNA, CDR3 protein. The D gene is left open where the match is weak. Some rows mark clone size as missing; the rest say once, few, many or name a class of expanded clone.

>TRBJ1-2|TRBV4-3|NA|NA
TGCGCCAGCAGCCAATCGACAGAGCCAGCCTATGGCTACACCTTC
CASSQSTEPAYGYTF
>TRBJ1-1|TRBV20-1|NA|NA
TGCAGTGCTAGTACGTCGGAGGGAGGCACTGAAGCTTTCTTT
CSASTSEGGTEAFF
>TRBJ2-5|TRBV6-1|NA|TRBD2
TGTGCCAGCAGTCCCCTGGTTGGGGGGGAAGAGACCCAGTACTTC
CASSPLVGGEETQYF
>TRBJ1-2|TRBV6-1|NA|NA
TGTGCCAGCAGTGAATCTCCTATGGCCTTGGGAGCTAACTATGGCTACACCTTC
CASSESPMALGANYGYTF
>TRBJ2-7|TRBV2|few|NA
TGTGCCAGCAGTGAAAGGGGTCTTTACTACGAGCAGTACTTC
CASSERGLYYEQYF
>TRBJ2-5|TRBV3-1|few|TRBD1
TGTGCCAGCAGCCAGGCACCCGGACCAGGGGGAAAAGAGACCCAGTACTTC
CASSQAPGPGGKETQYF
>TRBJ2-5|TRBV11-2|NA|NA
TGTGCCAGCAGCTTAGCGACTAGAGCGAAAGAGACCCAGTACTTC
CASSLATRAKETQYF
>TRBJ2-1|TRBV9|NA|NA
TGTGCCAGCAGCGTAGTTAGTGAGCAGTTCTTC
CASSVVSEQFF
>TRBJ1-2|TRBV12-3/TRBV12-4|NA|NA
TGTGCCAGCACTCACACGCGGGACCTAATATATTATGGCTACACCTTC
CASTHTRDLIYYGYTF
>TRBJ2-1|TRBV9|NA|TRBD2
TGTGCCAGCAGCGTAGATTTAGCGGGGGCGCAGTTCTTC
CASSVDLAGAQFF
>TRBJ1-2|TRBV3-1|few|NA
TGTGCCAGCAGCCAGAGGGAACAGTGGGGAGGCTACACCTTC
CASSQREQWGGYTF
>TRBJ2-7|TRBV9|NA|NA
TGTGCCAGCAGCGTAGGCGGGAAAAACTACGAGCAGTACTTC
CASSVGGKNYEQYF
>TRBJ1-1|TRBV7-9|many|TRBD1
TGTGCCAGCAGCCCCCGGACAGGGGCGAACACTGAAGCTTTCTTT
CASSPRTGANTEAFF
>TRBJ2-4|TRBV18|NA|NA
TGTGCCAGCGCGCCCATCCGGGACCACCTAGCCAAAAACATTCAGTACTTC
CASAPIRDHLAKNIQYF
>TRBJ2-3|TRBV7-2|NA|NA
TGTGCCAGCAGCTTGCCCACACTTTACACAGATACGCAGTATTTT
CASSLPTLYTDTQYF
>TRBJ2-7|TRBV6-6|few|NA
TGTGCCGGCAGGACAGATCCCTACGAGCAGTACTTC
CAGRTDPYEQYF
>TRBJ2-7|TRBV3-1|once|NA
TGTGCCAGCAGCCAACCAGGGTACGAGCAGTACTTC
CASSQPGYEQYF
>TRBJ1-3|TRBV20-1|NA|NA
TGCAGTGCCACGCATGGCTCTGGAAACACCATATATTTT
CSATHGSGNTIYF
>TRBJ1-5|TRBV4-1|few|TRBD1
TGCGCCAGCAGCCTATCGGACAGGGGGGGTAGCAATCAGCCCCAGCATTTT
CASSLSDRGGSNQPQHF
>TRBJ2-1|TRBV5-1|many|TRBD2
TGCGCCAGCAGCTTCCTCCTAGCGGACAACAATGAGCAGTTCTTC
CASSFLLADNNEQFF
>TRBJ2-5|TRBV2|NA|NA
TGTGCCAGCAGTGAACGTTTTATGGAGACCCAGTACTTC
CASSERFMETQYF
>TRBJ2-1|TRBV6-2/TRBV6-3|few|NA
TGTGCCAGCGGCCCTGCTACTGGGTATTACAATGAGCAGTTCTTC
CASGPATGYYNEQFF
>TRBJ1-1|TRBV15|NA|NA
TGTGCCACCAGCAGAGATGGACAAAGGGCTGAAGCTTTCTTT
CATSRDGQRAEAFF
>TRBJ1-2|TRBV5-6|NA|NA
TGTGCCAGCAGTCAGACCCCAGGGGAAGGGTACTATGGCTACACCTTC
CASSQTPGEGYYGYTF
>TRBJ2-4|TRBV20-1|NA|NA
TGCAGTGCTGGGGTAGCCAAAAACATTCAGTACTTC
CSAGVAKNIQYF
>TRBJ2-4|TRBV27|NA|NA
TGTGCCAGCAGTAACTTTGGAGGGAACATTCAGTACTTC
CASSNFGGNIQYF
>TRBJ2-1|TRBV6-2/TRBV6-3|NA|TRBD2
TGTGCCAGCCTTCATCCTAGCGGGGGATTGAATGAGCAGTTCTTC
CASLHPSGGLNEQFF
>TRBJ2-3|TRBV6-4|many|NA
TGTGCCAGCAGTGTCTTTGGGGGAGCCACAGATACGCAGTATTTT
CASSVFGGATDTQYF
>TRBJ1-6|TRBV12-3/TRBV12-4|few|TRBD1
TGTGCCAGCAGCCAGGGACAGGGGGCGAACCTCGGTAGTTCACCCCTCCACTTT
CASSQGQGANLGSSPLHF
>TRBJ2-2|TRBV24-1|many|NA
TGTGCCACCAGTGATTTGTTCGGGAACACCGGGGAGCTGTTTTTT
CATSDLFGNTGELFF
>TRBJ1-4|TRBV2|few|NA
TGTGCCAGCAGTGAGGAAGCCTACGAAAAACTGTTTTTT
CASSEEAYEKLFF
>TRBJ1-1|TRBV24-1|few|TRBD1
TGTGCCACCAGTGATTCTTGGGGACAGCTGAACACTGAAGCTTTCTTT
CATSDSWGQLNTEAFF
>TRBJ2-3|TRBV30|NA|TRBD2
TGTGCCTGGAGTGTTGGAGCGGGATATGTTGATACGCAGTATTTT
CAWSVGAGYVDTQYF
>TRBJ2-2|TRBV6-1|few|NA
TGTGCCAGCACTAAAACGAAAACCGGGGAGCTGTTTTTT
CASTKTKTGELFF
>TRBJ2-1|TRBV5-1|few|TRBD2
TGCGCCAGCAGCTATGGACTAGCGGGGGAGCAGTTCTTC
CASSYGLAGEQFF
>TRBJ2-2|TRBV15|few|TRBD1
TGTGCCACCATTCAGGACAGGGGGGCCGGGGAGCTGTTTTTT
CATIQDRGAGELFF
>TRBJ2-5|TRBV9|few|TRBD2
TGTGCCAGCAGCGTTAGCGGGAGGGCTGAGACCCAGTACTTC
CASSVSGRAETQYF
>TRBJ2-1|TRBV12-3/TRBV12-4|NA|TRBD2
TGTGCCAGCAGACTTCCGGGACTAGCGGGGGGCAGGTACAATGAGCAGTTCTTC
CASRLPGLAGGRYNEQFF
>TRBJ2-7|TRBV5-1|many|NA
TGCGCCAGCAGCTTGGTGATAGGGGGCTACGAGCAGTACTTC
CASSLVIGGYEQYF
>TRBJ2-3|TRBV20-1|NA|TRBD2
TGCAGTGCTAGAGTGCGGGGGGGCCGTTTCGGGGCAGATACGCAGTATTTT
CSARVRGGRFGADTQYF
>TRBJ2-5|TRBV24-1|NA|NA
TGTGCCACCAGCCCGCCGGGGGAAGGAGAGACCCAGTACTTC
CATSPPGEGETQYF
>TRBJ2-7|TRBV15|few|TRBD1
TGTGCCACCAACAGGGGACAGACGCTCTCCTACGAGCAGTACTTC
CATNRGQTLSYEQYF
>TRBJ2-7|TRBV20-1|many|NA
TGCAGTGCTAGAGGCGATCCCTACGAGCAGTACTTC
CSARGDPYEQYF
>TRBJ1-2|TRBV27|NA|TRBD1
TGTGCCAGCAGTTTACTACCGGGACAGATCTATGGCTACACCTTC
CASSLLPGQIYGYTF
>TRBJ1-4|TRBV4-3|few|TRBD1
TGCGCCAGCAGCCACGGAACAGGGGCTAATGAAAAACTGTTTTTT
CASSHGTGANEKLFF
>TRBJ1-1|TRBV5-1|few|NA
TGCGCCAGCAGTCCCCTTCCGGGGAACACTGAAGCTTTCTTT
CASSPLPGNTEAFF
>TRBJ2-2|TRBV10-3|many|NA
TGTGCCATCAGTGAGTCGATAATCGGGGAGCTGTTTTTT
CAISESIIGELFF
>TRBJ1-4|TRBV30|NA|TRBD1
TGTGCCTGGAGTGGCGACAGGGGCCTTTTTAATGAAAAACTGTTTTTT
CAWSGDRGLFNEKLFF
>TRBJ1-3|TRBV28|NA|TRBD1
TGTGCCAGCAGTCGGGACAGTGGAAGCTCTGGAAACACCATATATTTT
CASSRDSGSSGNTIYF
>TRBJ2-3|TRBV5-1|NA|NA
TGCGCCAGCAGCTTGTCCCGTTGGCGGAGCACAGATACGCAGTATTTT
CASSLSRWRSTDTQYF
>TRBJ2-2|TRBV5-5|many|TRBD1
TGTGCCAGCAGCCAAGGGACAGGGCCCGGGGAGCTGTTTTTT
CASSQGTGPGELFF
>TRBJ1-3|TRBV9|NA|TRBD1
TGTGCCAGCAGCGAAAACCTTGGCGGGCAGGGGGCAAGAAACACCATATATTTT
CASSENLGGQGARNTIYF
>TRBJ1-2|TRBV4-2|few|NA
TGTGCCAGCAGCCAAGATGGGCGGGGCATTGGGTATGGCTACACCTTC
CASSQDGRGIGYGYTF
>TRBJ2-6|TRBV20-1|NA|TRBD1
TGCAGTGCTAGACATTCAAAAATGACAGGGGTGAGCGTCCTGACTTTC
CSARHSKMTGVSVLTF
>TRBJ2-7|TRBV20-1|NA|NA
TGCAGTGCTAGCTGGCCGTTATCCTACGAGCAGTACTTC
CSASWPLSYEQYF
>TRBJ1-2|TRBV2|NA|TRBD1
TGTGCCAGCAGTGGAGCATTACAGGGGGCTGATGGCTACACCTTC
CASSGALQGADGYTF
>TRBJ1-6|TRBV27|few|TRBD1
TGTGCCAGCAGTTTTCTCCTTGGACAGGGGGCCAATTCACCCCTCCACTTT
CASSFLLGQGANSPLHF
>TRBJ2-1|TRBV20-1|NA|NA
TGCAGTGCTAACCCTCCGTGGGTCTCCTACGATGAGCAGTTCTTC
CSANPPWVSYDEQFF
>TRBJ1-1|TRBV6-2/TRBV6-3|NA|NA
TGTGCCAGCAGCACTTCGGGACGGACCTACACTGAAGCTTTCTTT
CASSTSGRTYTEAFF
>TRBJ1-3|TRBV10-3|few|NA
TGTGCCACCTCATTGGGTGGGACCTCTGGAAACACCATATATTTT
CATSLGGTSGNTIYF